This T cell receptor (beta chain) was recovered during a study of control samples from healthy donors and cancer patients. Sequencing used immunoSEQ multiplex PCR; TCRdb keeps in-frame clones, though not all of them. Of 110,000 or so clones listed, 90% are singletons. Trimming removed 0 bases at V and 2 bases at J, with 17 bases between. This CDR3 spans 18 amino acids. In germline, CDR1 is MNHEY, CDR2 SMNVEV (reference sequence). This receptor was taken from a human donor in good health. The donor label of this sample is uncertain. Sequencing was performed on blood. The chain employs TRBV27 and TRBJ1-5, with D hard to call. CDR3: CASSLSGPPSGGNQPQHF. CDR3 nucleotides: TGTGCCAGCAGTTTATCGGGCCCCCCCTCGGGTGGCAATCAGCCCCAGCATTTT.